These 23 T cell receptor beta chains share one sample of origin, sequenced in a study of T cell responses to AZD1222 COVID-19 vaccine. Method: immunoSEQ multiplex PCR; TCRdb's copy keeps in-frame clones and lacks some. This table has about 120,000 clones, 70% to 90% appearing once. The sequences come from peripheral blood, collected on day 0 of AZD1222 vaccination. Receptors were obtained from an adult in good health.

The V and J genes are TRBV9 and TRBJ1-4; D is uncertain. V lost 0 bases to trimming and J lost 8 bases, with 14 bases between them. Germline V gene sequence: CDR1 SGDLS, CDR2 YYNGEE. The CDR3 is 15 residues long. Here the CDR3 reads CASSVATLKGEKLFF. The CDR3 nucleotides read TGTGCCAGCAGCGTAGCTACATTGAAAGGGGAAAAACTGTTTTTT.

The chain employs TRBV6-2 or TRBV6-3 and TRBJ2-7; tentatively, D is TRBD2 (6 bases). The germline V gene has CDR1 MNHEY and CDR2 SVGEGT. The CDR3 extends over 13 amino acids. V lost 4 bases, J lost 6 bases, and 13 bases lay in between. CDR3: CASSLWGDLEQYF. CDR3 DNA: TGTGCCAGCAGTTTATGGGGGGATCTCGAGCAGTACTTC.

The V and J genes are TRBV19 and TRBJ2-1; TRBD2 might be the D (6 bases). This CDR3 contains 13 residues. CDR1 and CDR2 (germline): LNHDA, SQIVND (reference sequence). Trimming removed 3 bases from V and 9 bases from J, with 12 bases in between. The CDR3 coding sequence is TGTGCCAGTAGTATTGGAGGGAGTGGTGAGCAGTTCTTC. Encoded protein: CASSIGGSGEQFF. The full variable domain, in which reference TRBV19 and TRBJ2-1 provide the parts outside the CDR3, is DGGITQSPKYLFRKEGQNVTLSCEQNLNHDAMYWYRQDPGQGLRLIYYSQIVNDFQKGDIAEGYSVSREKKESFPLTVTSAQKNPTAFYLCASSIGGSGEQFFGPGTRLTVL.

This chain uses TRBV27 with TRBJ2-7, with TRBD1 matching over 7 bases. Germline V gene lookup returns CDR1 MNHEY and CDR2 SMNVEV (reference sequence). The CDR3 is 14 amino acids. Trimming took 7 bases from V and 0 from J; bases not matched to a gene: 6. CDR3 bases: TGTGCCAGCACCAGGGACAGCACCTCCTACGAGCAGTACTTC. Residues: CASTRDSTSYEQYF.

This clone was seen only a few times. V usage is TRBV2 and J usage is TRBJ1-1; the D gene is possibly TRBD1 (5 bases). Germline CDR1 is SNHLY and CDR2 is FYNNEI. V lost 7 bases, J lost 1 base, and 13 bases lay in between. CDR3 length: 14 residues. The CDR3 DNA reads as TGTGCCAGCAAAAGGGACGTCCAGAACACTGAAGCTTTCTTT. Translating gives CASKRDVQNTEAFF.

J is TRBJ1-2 and V is TRBV24-1; 8 bases agree with TRBD1. CDR3 length: 13 residues. Germline-derived CDR1 and CDR2 are KGHDR and SFDVKD. The trim removed 4 bases at V and 4 bases at J, leaving 1 base unmatched. The CDR3, as DNA: TGTGCCACCAGTGACGGACAGGGCTATGGCTACACCTTC. It translates to CATSDGQGYGYTF.

The chain combines TRBV5-1 with TRBJ2-3, with D possibly matching TRBD2 (6 bases). This CDR3 region has 14 residues. Germline V gene sequence: CDR1 SGHRS, CDR2 YFSETQ. V was clipped by 2 bases and J by 0 bases, with 7 bases between them. The DNA for the CDR3 is TGCGCCAGCAGCTTAGGGACTAGCACAGATACGCAGTATTTT. It translates to CASSLGTSTDTQYF.

The V gene is TRBV10-3, the J gene TRBJ1-4; D is undetermined. Germline V gives CDR1 ENHRY, CDR2 SYGVKD. The CDR3 extends over 15 amino acids. V was shortened by 0 bases and J by 4 bases, with 9 bases between the two germline ends. The CDR3 sequence: CAISESSSSNEKLFF. CDR3 in DNA: TGTGCCATCAGTGAGTCAAGCAGTAGTAATGAAAAACTGTTTTTT.

CDR3 loop: CASSRLAGTDTQYF. In DNA form, the CDR3 reads TGTGCCAGCAGTCGACTAGCGGGCACAGATACGCAGTATTTT. The rearrangement joins TRBV6-4 to TRBJ2-3; the match to TRBD2 covers 9 bases. Trimming at V came to 5 bases and at J to 1 base, leaving 1 base not matched to a gene. The V gene's germline CDR1 is MRHNA and CDR2 SNTAGT. CDR3 length: 14 amino acids.

This clone has just a few counts. The chain carries TRBV6-5 and TRBJ2-5; 10 bases are a match to TRBD2. V dropped 6 bases and J dropped 0; count of bases not matched to a gene: 4. The germline V gene encodes CDR1 MNHEY and CDR2 SVGAGI. The CDR3 totals 15 residues. The CDR3 bases are TGTGCCAGCAGGAGAGCGGGGGGGTACCAAGAGACCCAGTACTTC. Translated, it gives CASRRAGGYQETQYF.

The chain's CDR3 is CASSPLGNEQYF. The CDR3 DNA follows: TGTGCCAGCTCACCATTGGGGAACGAGCAGTACTTC. J is TRBJ2-7 and V is TRBV18; D is undetermined. V shed 2 bases and J shed 5 bases, with 7 bases lying between them. Germline values: CDR1 KGHSH, CDR2 LQKENI. This CDR3 comprises 12 residues.

The rearrangement joins TRBV12-3 or TRBV12-4 to TRBJ2-2; possible D gene TRBD2, 5 bases. The CDR3 runs 13 residues. V shed 6 bases and J shed 1 base, with 6 bases lying between them. CDR3 protein: CASREGNTGELFF. CDR3 DNA: TGTGCCAGCAGAGAGGGGAACACCGGGGAGCTGTTTTTT.

As concerns this clone: An end of the junction does not agree with germline; a read error may underlie this. The rearrangement uses TRBV18 and TRBJ1-2; tentative D call: TRBD1 (5 bases). The germline gives CDR1 KGHSH, CDR2 LQKENI. The CDR3 consists of 15 residues. CDR3: CASSAPGLSNYGYTF. In nucleotides, the CDR3 is TGTGCCAGCTCAGCACCGGGACTCTCGAACTATGGCTACACCTTC.

This clone showed up just once. This chain joins TRBV25-1 and TRBJ2-7; 9 bases match TRBD1. In germline, CDR1 is MGHDK, CDR2 SYGVNS. The CDR3 is 14 residues long. V was clipped by 3 bases and J by 6 bases; unmatched bases: 6. The CDR3 nucleotides are TGTGCCAGCAGTGATCTGGACAGGGGCAGCGAGCAGTACTTC. Translated, it gives CASSDLDRGSEQYF.

This clone showed up just once. This chain joins TRBV6-1 and TRBJ2-5, with 9 bases fitting TRBD1. CDR3 length: 16 residues. The germline gives CDR1 MNHNS, CDR2 SASEGT. With V trimmed by 6 bases and J by 5 bases, 13 bases remained unmatched. The CDR3 bases are TGTGCCAGCAGAGAAATGGGACAGGGAATAGGGGAGACCCAGTACTTC. Protein: CASREMGQGIGETQYF.

This sequence joins TRBV5-1 and TRBJ1-2, with 9 nucleotides matching TRBD1. The trim removed 2 bases at V and 6 bases at J, leaving 8 bases unmatched. Germline CDR1 reads SGHRS; CDR2 reads YFSETQ. The CDR3 totals 15 residues. The CDR3, as DNA: TGCGCCAGCAGCTTTGGGACAGGGAATGGGAATGGCTACACCTTC. Protein sequence: CASSFGTGNGNGYTF.

The chain carries TRBV27 and TRBJ1-2; a possible D gene is TRBD1 (6 bases). V lost 2 bases to trimming and J lost 8 bases, with 12 bases between them. Germline V gene sequence: CDR1 MNHEY, CDR2 SMNVEV (reference sequence). CDR3 length equals 13 residues. DNA for the CDR3: TGTGCCAGCAGTTTAGGGGGGGCAAGGGGCTACACCTTC. Protein sequence: CASSLGGARGYTF.

The genes are TRBV7-9 and TRBJ1-2; D remains ambiguous. CDR1 SEHNR and CDR2 FQNEAQ come from the germline V gene (reference sequence). V lost 0 bases and J lost 4, with 12 bases in between. CDR3 length equals 15 residues. CDR3 sequence: CASSLAGGGSYGYTF. Written as DNA, the CDR3 is TGTGCCAGCAGCTTAGCGGGAGGCGGCTCCTATGGCTACACCTTC.

This clone occurred a few times. The chain couples TRBV2 to TRBJ1-2; 8 bases align to TRBD1. There are 14 residues in the CDR3. The J segment lost 7 bases and the V segment lost 1 base, leaving 5 bases of the junction unmatched. Germline V lookup: CDR1 SNHLY, CDR2 FYNNEI. CDR3 coding DNA: TGTGCCAGCAGTGAAGGGGGCAGGGGGCGTGGCTACACCTTC. Translated: CASSEGGRGRGYTF.

V and J are TRBV6-5 and TRBJ1-5, with D unclear. This CDR3 comprises 13 residues. Deletions cut 1 base from V and 0 bases from J, with 1 base between. Per the germline V gene, CDR1 is MNHEY and CDR2 is SVGAGI. The CDR3 sequence: CASSYYSNQPQHF. The CDR3 bases are TGTGCCAGCAGTTACTATAGCAATCAGCCCCAGCATTTT.

CDR3 nucleotides: TGTGCCAGTAGCTCGAGTTTCCGGGACGAGGCCTACGAGCAGTACTTC. Amino acid sequence: CASSSSFRDEAYEQYF. This chain links TRBV19 with TRBJ2-7; D assignment may be TRBD1 or TRBD2 (5 bases each). This CDR3 is 16 amino acids long. V was clipped by 6 bases and J by 2 bases, with 20 bases between them. Germline CDR1 LNHDA, CDR2 SQIVND (reference sequence).

To note about this clone: The same CDR3 is also encoded by other DNA sequences in this sample. The V gene is TRBV4-3, the J gene TRBJ2-2; a weak D match, TRBD2 (5 bases). Per germline, CDR1 LGHNA and CDR2 YSLEER. This CDR3 spans 16 amino acids. Trimming pared 6 bases from V and 1 base from J, leaving 15 bases between. The CDR3 reads CASSRGPGVNTGELFF. CDR3 DNA: TGCGCCAGCAGTCGCGGACCCGGGGTGAACACCGGGGAGCTGTTTTTT.

CDR3 sequence reads: CASSEGEAFYGYTF. CDR3 DNA sequence: TGTGCCAGCAGCGAAGGGGAAGCCTTCTATGGCTACACCTTC. This chain links TRBV5-4 with TRBJ1-2, with a tentative D call TRBD1 (5 bases). CDR1 SGHNT and CDR2 YYREEE come from the germline V gene (reference sequence). This CDR3 spans 14 amino acids. V was shortened by 4 bases and J by 4 bases, with 14 bases between the two germline ends. The whole variable domain, filled in from reference TRBV5-4 and TRBJ1-2, reads ETGVTQSPTHLIKTRGQQVTLRCSSQSGHNTVSWYQQALGQGPQFIFQYYREEENGRGNFPPRFSGLQFPNYSSELNVNALELDDSALYLCASSEGEAFYGYTFGSGTRLTVV.